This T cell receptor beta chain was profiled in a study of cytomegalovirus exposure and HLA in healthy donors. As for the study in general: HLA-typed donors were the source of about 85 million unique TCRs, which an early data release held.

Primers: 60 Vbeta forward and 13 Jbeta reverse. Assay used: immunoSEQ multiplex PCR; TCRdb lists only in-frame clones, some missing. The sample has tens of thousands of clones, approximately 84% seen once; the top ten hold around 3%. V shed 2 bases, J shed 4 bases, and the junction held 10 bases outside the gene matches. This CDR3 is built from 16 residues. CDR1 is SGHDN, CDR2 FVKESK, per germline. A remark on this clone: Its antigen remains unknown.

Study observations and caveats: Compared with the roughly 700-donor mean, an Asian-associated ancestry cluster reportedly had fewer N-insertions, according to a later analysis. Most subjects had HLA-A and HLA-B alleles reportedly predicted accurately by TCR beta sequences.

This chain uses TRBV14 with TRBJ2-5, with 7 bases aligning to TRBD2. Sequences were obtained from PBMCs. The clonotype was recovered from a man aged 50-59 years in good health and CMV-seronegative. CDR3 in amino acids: CASSQLGLVGGETQYF. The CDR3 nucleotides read TGTGCCAGCAGCCAACTAGGACTAGTAGGAGGAGAGACCCAGTACTTC.